These T cell receptor beta chains were read from a single sample in a study of control samples from healthy donors and cancer patients. Clones were sequenced by immunoSEQ multiplex PCR, and TCRdb holds only the in-frame ones, with some missing. The sample has around 76,000 clones, roughly 94% seen once. Sequencing used blood. The receptors were gathered from a woman aged 40 to 49 in good health. The CDR3 runs from the conserved cysteine through the conserved F or W. A D gene is named only where the DNA matches it firmly. Size tells how often a clone was seen (once, few, many) or the class of an expanded clone, and some rows leave it out.

- | TRBJ1-5 | - | TRBV15 | TGTGCCACCAGCAGAGAGGGATGGGGAAGCAATCAGCCCCAGCATTTT | CATSREGWGSNQPQHF
- | TRBJ1-1 | few | TRBV9 | TGTGCCAGCAGCGTACCAGTGAACACTGAAGCTTTCTTT | CASSVPVNTEAFF
- | TRBJ1-1 | - | TRBV24-1 | TGTGCCACCAGTGACCTCGGGGGAACTGAAGCTTTCTTT | CATSDLGGTEAFF
- | TRBJ1-5 | - | TRBV21-1 | TGTGCCAGCAGCAAAGGGGACAGGGGGGGCAATCAGCCCCAGCATTTT | CASSKGDRGGNQPQHF
- | TRBJ2-2 | - | TRBV4-1 | TGCGCCAGCAGCCAGGGCGTCCTTGTGGGCACCGGGGAGCTGTTTTTT | CASSQGVLVGTGELFF
- | TRBJ2-7 | - | TRBV27 | TGTGCCAGCAGTCAGAGCCCGAGCTCCTACGAGCAGTACTTC | CASSQSPSSYEQYF
- | TRBJ1-4 | - | TRBV2 | TGTGCCAGCAGTTTTGGCAGGGGTGAAAAACTGTTTTTT | CASSFGRGEKLFF
- | TRBJ2-1 | - | TRBV10-3 | TGTGCCATCAGGAGACTTGGAGTCCGCAATGAGCAGTTCTTC | CAIRRLGVRNEQFF
TRBD1 | TRBJ2-7 | - | TRBV15 | TGTGCCACCAGCAGACCCGGACAGGGCCCCTACGAGCAGTACTTC | CATSRPGQGPYEQYF
- | TRBJ2-1 | - | TRBV10-3 | TGTGCCATCAGTGACCGCGGGGATGAGCAGTTCTTC | CAISDRGDEQFF
- | TRBJ1-4 | once | TRBV28 | TGTGCCAGCAGTCGACGGGGGGTAACTAATGAAAAACTGTTTTTT | CASSRRGVTNEKLFF
TRBD2 | TRBJ2-7 | - | TRBV28 | TGTGCCAGCAGTCGGGGGGCCTACGAGCAGTACTTC | CASSRGAYEQYF
- | TRBJ1-5 | - | TRBV13 | TGTGCCAGCAGCTTAAGTTCGGGCCTAAGCAATCAGCCCCAGCATTTT | CASSLSSGLSNQPQHF
- | TRBJ1-1 | - | TRBV19 | TGTGCCAGTAGTATAGAAGGGGCAGACACTGAAGCTTTCTTT | CASSIEGADTEAFF
TRBD1 | TRBJ1-2 | - | TRBV30 | TGTGCCTGGACAGGGACAGGGGGCGCCGTCTATGGCTACACCTTC | CAWTGTGGAVYGYTF
- | TRBJ2-7 | - | TRBV30 | TGTGCCTGGAGTGTACATGGCAGCTACGAGCAGTACTTC | CAWSVHGSYEQYF
- | TRBJ2-7 | - | TRBV3-1/TRBV3-2 | TGTGCCAGCAGCCAATACTCCTCCGAGCAGTACTTC | CASSQYSSEQYF
- | TRBJ1-2 | - | TRBV24-1 | TGTGCCACCAGTGAGTCCGGGACTCCGGGAGTCGGCTACACCTTC | CATSESGTPGVGYTF
- | TRBJ1-4 | - | TRBV27 | TGTGCCAGCAGTTTATCTCGCCAAAATGAAAAACTGTTTTTT | CASSLSRQNEKLFF
- | TRBJ1-1 | - | TRBV12-3/TRBV12-4 | TGTGCCAGCAGTCAGGGGTTGTGGGCTTTCTTT | CASSQGLWAFF
TRBD2 | TRBJ2-3 | - | TRBV19 | TGTGCCAGTAGTATATATAGCGGGAGCACAGATACGCAGTATTTT | CASSIYSGSTDTQYF
TRBD2 | TRBJ2-3 | - | TRBV18 | TGTGCCAGCTCCGGGGCTAGCGGGAGGCCACTCCACGATACGCAGTATTTT | CASSGASGRPLHDTQYF
- | TRBJ1-3 | - | TRBV11-2 | TGTGCCAGCAGCTTAGGGTACAGGGAAAACACCATATATTTT | CASSLGYRENTIYF
- | TRBJ1-4 | - | TRBV2 | TGTGCCAGTAAGCTCCTGAGGGATGAAAAACTGTTTTTT | CASKLLRDEKLFF
- | TRBJ1-1 | - | TRBV25-1 | TGTGCCAGCGCCTCAGTGAACACTGAAGCTTTCTTT | CASASVNTEAFF
- | TRBJ2-7 | - | TRBV29-1 | TGCAGCACGAGTACGGGGACGCGTAATAAGCAGTACTTC | CSTSTGTRNKQYF
TRBD2 | TRBJ2-2 | - | TRBV5-6 | TGTGCCAGCAGCTTGGCACTAGCGGCTAACACCGGGGAGCTGTTTTTT | CASSLALAANTGELFF
TRBD1 | TRBJ1-4 | once | TRBV11-2 | TGTGCCAGCAGCCCGGGACAGGGTTGGGAAAAACTGTTTTTT | CASSPGQGWEKLFF
- | TRBJ2-7 | few | TRBV18 | TGTGCCAGCTCACCACGATCGCCTGCCTACGAGCAGTACTTC | CASSPRSPAYEQYF